Listed below are T cell receptor beta chains from one sample, sequenced in a study of blood T cells in healthy people across ages. TCRdb re-analysed the 5' RACE reads in MiXCR, keeping a single row per CDR3 protein. The table shows about a million distinct CDR3 sequences, with about 51% occurring only once. The sequencing input was blood. Receptors originate from an older woman in good health. Both conserved end residues are part of each CDR3. Each record gives: V gene, J gene, D gene, clone size, CDR3 protein, CDR3 DNA. A D gene is named only where the DNA matches it firmly. Not every row has a clone size; where given, it reads once, few, many or a size class.

v_gene: TRBV2
j_gene: TRBJ2-7
d_gene: .
abundance: .
CDR3aa: CASQGGGPFYNEQYF
CDR3nt: TGTGCCAGCCAGGGGGGCGGCCCGTTTTACAATGAGCAGTACTTC

v_gene: TRBV12-3/TRBV12-4
j_gene: TRBJ1-2
d_gene: .
abundance: few
CDR3aa: CASSLRAQGDYGYTF
CDR3nt: TGTGCCAGCAGTTTAAGGGCCCAGGGAGACTATGGCTACACCTTC

v_gene: TRBV28
j_gene: TRBJ2-4
d_gene: TRBD2
abundance: few
CDR3aa: CASSPGGGRENIQYF
CDR3nt: TGTGCCAGCAGTCCCGGGGGGGGCCGAGAAAACATTCAGTACTTC

v_gene: TRBV19
j_gene: TRBJ1-2
d_gene: .
abundance: .
CDR3aa: CASDTGFGYGYTF
CDR3nt: TGTGCCAGCGACACAGGGTTCGGCTATGGCTACACCTTC

v_gene: TRBV20-1
j_gene: TRBJ1-2
d_gene: .
abundance: .
CDR3aa: CSAETPDAYGYTF
CDR3nt: TGCAGTGCCGAGACGCCGGACGCCTATGGCTACACCTTC

v_gene: TRBV7-6
j_gene: TRBJ2-3
d_gene: .
abundance: .
CDR3aa: CASSPNGPRGSDTQYF
CDR3nt: TGTGCCAGCAGCCCAAATGGGCCACGGGGATCGGATACGCAGTATTTT

v_gene: TRBV20-1
j_gene: TRBJ2-1
d_gene: TRBD2
abundance: .
CDR3aa: CSAPIAGGVNEQFF
CDR3nt: TGCAGTGCTCCGATAGCGGGAGGGGTGAATGAGCAGTTCTTC

v_gene: TRBV18
j_gene: TRBJ2-7
d_gene: TRBD1
abundance: few
CDR3aa: CASSLTTGEGFNYEQYF
CDR3nt: TGTGCCAGCTCACTCACTACAGGGGAAGGCTTCAACTACGAGCAGTACTTC

v_gene: TRBV6-2/TRBV6-3
j_gene: TRBJ2-7
d_gene: TRBD2
abundance: .
CDR3aa: CASSYSGGSGLPPYEQYF
CDR3nt: TGTGCCAGCAGTTACTCCGGCGGGAGCGGACTCCCTCCCTACGAGCAGTACTTC

v_gene: TRBV28
j_gene: TRBJ2-2
d_gene: TRBD1
abundance: .
CDR3aa: CASLLDRRNTGELFF
CDR3nt: TGTGCCAGCCTGCTGGACAGGAGGAACACCGGGGAGCTGTTTTTT

v_gene: TRBV20-1
j_gene: TRBJ2-5
d_gene: TRBD1
abundance: few
CDR3aa: CSARGTGTDPETQYF
CDR3nt: TGCAGTGCTAGGGGCACCGGGACAGACCCTGAGACCCAGTACTTC

v_gene: TRBV11-2
j_gene: TRBJ2-1
d_gene: .
abundance: .
CDR3aa: CASSLGPGQEETQFF
CDR3nt: TGTGCCAGCAGCTTAGGCCCGGGTCAAGAAGAGACCCAGTTCTTC

v_gene: TRBV9
j_gene: TRBJ1-2
d_gene: TRBD1
abundance: once
CDR3aa: CASSASGTGNGYTF
CDR3nt: TGTGCCAGCAGCGCCTCTGGGACAGGGAACGGCTACACCTTC

v_gene: TRBV4-2
j_gene: TRBJ1-5
d_gene: .
abundance: .
CDR3aa: CASSQDRPGSNQPQHF
CDR3nt: TGTGCCAGCAGCCAAGACCGGCCGGGGAGCAATCAGCCCCAGCATTTT

v_gene: TRBV4-1
j_gene: TRBJ2-7
d_gene: TRBD2
abundance: .
CDR3aa: CASSHLSGRDNEQYF
CDR3nt: TGCGCCAGCAGCCATCTAAGCGGGAGAGATAATGAGCAGTACTTC

v_gene: TRBV20-1
j_gene: TRBJ2-5
d_gene: .
abundance: few
CDR3aa: CSARSGARGTQYF
CDR3nt: TGCAGTGCTAGATCAGGGGCCAGGGGGACCCAGTACTTC

v_gene: TRBV7-9
j_gene: TRBJ2-3
d_gene: .
abundance: .
CDR3aa: CASSFPRQGRSDTQYF
CDR3nt: TGTGCCAGCAGCTTCCCCCGGCAGGGTCGTTCAGATACGCAGTATTTT

v_gene: TRBV7-6
j_gene: TRBJ2-1
d_gene: .
abundance: .
CDR3aa: CASSPQIAEIYNEQFF
CDR3nt: TGTGCCAGCAGCCCTCAGATAGCGGAGATCTACAATGAGCAGTTCTTC

v_gene: TRBV30
j_gene: TRBJ1-2
d_gene: TRBD1
abundance: .
CDR3aa: CAWNGQGDGYTF
CDR3nt: TGTGCCTGGAATGGACAGGGGGACGGCTACACCTTC

v_gene: TRBV21-1
j_gene: TRBJ2-4
d_gene: .
abundance: few
CDR3aa: CASSKVRLAKNIQYF
CDR3nt: TGTGCCAGCAGCAAAGTCCGGTTAGCCAAAAACATTCAGTACTTC

v_gene: TRBV6-2/TRBV6-3
j_gene: TRBJ2-5
d_gene: TRBD1
abundance: .
CDR3aa: CASAPGTGPRMVYF
CDR3nt: TGTGCCAGCGCCCCTGGGACAGGCCCTCGTATGGTGTACTTC

v_gene: TRBV6-1
j_gene: TRBJ2-5
d_gene: .
abundance: .
CDR3aa: CASTPSIGHQYF
CDR3nt: TGTGCCAGCACCCCCAGTATCGGTCATCAGTACTTC

v_gene: TRBV29-1
j_gene: TRBJ1-2
d_gene: .
abundance: few
CDR3aa: CSVETDRGYGYTF
CDR3nt: TGCAGCGTTGAAACCGACCGAGGCTATGGCTACACCTTC

v_gene: TRBV6-2/TRBV6-3
j_gene: TRBJ2-7
d_gene: TRBD1
abundance: .
CDR3aa: CASRPQGGEQYF
CDR3nt: TGTGCCAGCAGACCACAGGGGGGCGAGCAGTACTTC

v_gene: TRBV28
j_gene: TRBJ2-3
d_gene: .
abundance: .
CDR3aa: CASSLLSLADRTDTQYF
CDR3nt: TGTGCCAGCAGTTTACTCTCTTTAGCGGACCGCACAGATACGCAGTATTTT

v_gene: TRBV4-2
j_gene: TRBJ2-1
d_gene: TRBD2
abundance: .
CDR3aa: CASSQVSSGYYNEQFF
CDR3nt: TGTGCCAGCAGCCAAGTCTCTAGCGGATACTACAATGAGCAGTTCTTC

v_gene: TRBV18
j_gene: TRBJ2-2
d_gene: .
abundance: .
CDR3aa: CASSPPLPGAGELFF
CDR3nt: TGTGCCAGCTCACCTCCTCTCCCAGGGGCCGGGGAGCTGTTTTTT

v_gene: TRBV29-1
j_gene: TRBJ2-3
d_gene: TRBD1
abundance: many
CDR3aa: CSGGQATDTQYF
CDR3nt: TGCAGCGGTGGACAGGCCACAGATACGCAGTATTTT

v_gene: TRBV20-1
j_gene: TRBJ2-7
d_gene: .
abundance: .
CDR3aa: CSAPADSASSYEQYF
CDR3nt: TGCAGTGCCCCCGCGGATAGCGCGAGCTCCTACGAGCAGTACTTC

v_gene: TRBV20-1
j_gene: TRBJ2-7
d_gene: .
abundance: few
CDR3aa: CSASGRAPYEQYF
CDR3nt: TGCAGTGCTAGTGGCAGGGCCCCCTACGAGCAGTACTTC

v_gene: TRBV15
j_gene: TRBJ2-7
d_gene: .
abundance: .
CDR3aa: CATSRKGYSYEQYF
CDR3nt: TGTGCCACCAGCCGGAAGGGGTACTCCTACGAGCAGTACTTC

v_gene: TRBV7-9
j_gene: TRBJ1-1
d_gene: TRBD1
abundance: .
CDR3aa: CASSLALGDREAFF
CDR3nt: TGTGCCAGCAGCTTAGCGCTCGGGGACAGAGAAGCTTTCTTT

v_gene: TRBV7-6
j_gene: TRBJ2-3
d_gene: TRBD2
abundance: .
CDR3aa: CASGSEPIRRLAGGPRDTQYF
CDR3nt: TGTGCCAGCGGCTCCGAACCGATTAGGAGACTAGCGGGAGGGCCTAGAGATACGCAGTATTTT

v_gene: TRBV20-1
j_gene: TRBJ2-1
d_gene: TRBD2
abundance: many
CDR3aa: CSATSGFGNEQFF
CDR3nt: TGCAGTGCTACTAGCGGGTTTGGCAATGAGCAGTTCTTC

v_gene: TRBV15
j_gene: TRBJ2-5
d_gene: TRBD2
abundance: few
CDR3aa: CATSRAYSGSRETQYF
CDR3nt: TGTGCCACCAGCAGAGCCTATAGCGGGAGTCGAGAGACCCAGTACTTC

v_gene: TRBV29-1
j_gene: TRBJ2-7
d_gene: .
abundance: few
CDR3aa: CSVEEGRWQYF
CDR3nt: TGCAGCGTTGAAGAGGGACGTTGGCAGTACTTC

v_gene: TRBV3-1
j_gene: TRBJ2-1
d_gene: .
abundance: .
CDR3aa: CASSQSDRPYNEQFF
CDR3nt: TGTGCCAGCAGCCAGTCTGACAGGCCGTACAATGAGCAGTTCTTC

v_gene: TRBV30
j_gene: TRBJ1-4
d_gene: .
abundance: .
CDR3aa: CAWSRQDEKLFF
CDR3nt: TGTGCCTGGAGTCGGCAGGACGAAAAACTGTTTTTT

v_gene: TRBV29-1
j_gene: TRBJ2-1
d_gene: .
abundance: few
CDR3aa: CSVVSDAAVAFF
CDR3nt: TGCAGCGTTGTGTCAGACGCGGCGGTCGCGTTCTTC

v_gene: TRBV12-3/TRBV12-4
j_gene: TRBJ2-3
d_gene: .
abundance: few
CDR3aa: CASSCTGPDTQYF
CDR3nt: TGTGCCAGCAGTTGCACGGGACCGGATACGCAGTATTTT

v_gene: TRBV9
j_gene: TRBJ2-1
d_gene: TRBD2
abundance: .
CDR3aa: CAGSPQLAGGQNEQFF
CDR3nt: TGTGCCGGCAGCCCTCAACTAGCGGGAGGGCAGAATGAGCAGTTCTTC

v_gene: TRBV7-9
j_gene: TRBJ1-6
d_gene: TRBD1
abundance: .
CDR3aa: CASSSRGHRGSPLHF
CDR3nt: TGTGCCAGCAGCTCGAGGGGGCACAGGGGATCACCCCTCCACTTT

v_gene: TRBV20-1
j_gene: TRBJ2-3
d_gene: .
abundance: once
CDR3aa: CSARGRVRTQYF
CDR3nt: TGCAGTGCTAGGGGGCGGGTGCGTACGCAGTATTTT

v_gene: TRBV10-3
j_gene: TRBJ1-1
d_gene: TRBD1
abundance: few
CDR3aa: CAISVEGARYTEAFF
CDR3nt: TGTGCCATCAGTGTCGAGGGGGCGCGTTACACTGAAGCTTTCTTT

v_gene: TRBV20-1
j_gene: TRBJ2-1
d_gene: TRBD2
abundance: .
CDR3aa: CSASSGTSGGLEQFF
CDR3nt: TGCAGTGCTAGCTCTGGGACTAGCGGGGGGTTGGAGCAGTTCTTC

v_gene: TRBV7-9
j_gene: TRBJ2-5
d_gene: .
abundance: many
CDR3aa: CASSRKETQYF
CDR3nt: TGTGCCAGCAGCCGAAAAGAGACCCAGTACTTC

v_gene: TRBV5-4
j_gene: TRBJ1-4
d_gene: .
abundance: .
CDR3aa: CASSLGSTGLNEKLFF
CDR3nt: TGTGCCAGCAGCTTGGGGTCGACGGGCCTGAATGAAAAACTGTTTTTT

v_gene: TRBV7-9
j_gene: TRBJ1-2
d_gene: .
abundance: .
CDR3aa: CASSLSGAVYGYTF
CDR3nt: TGTGCCAGCAGCTTATCAGGGGCCGTCTATGGCTACACCTTC

v_gene: TRBV4-2
j_gene: TRBJ2-1
d_gene: TRBD1
abundance: .
CDR3aa: CASSPLPGQGALGDEQFF
CDR3nt: TGTGCCAGCAGCCCCCTACCGGGACAGGGCGCCCTGGGGGATGAGCAGTTCTTC

v_gene: TRBV28
j_gene: TRBJ2-5
d_gene: TRBD1
abundance: .
CDR3aa: CASSFGTGLSYNEQYF
CDR3nt: TGTGCCAGCAGTTTCGGGACAGGACTCTCCTACAATGAGCAGTACTTC